The next 14 T cell receptor beta chains were all read from a single sample in a study of cytomegalovirus exposure and HLA in healthy donors. The PCR was carried out with 60 Vbeta primers and 13 Jbeta primers. Clones were read by immunoSEQ multiplex PCR, and TCRdb kept only the in-frame ones, dropping some. The sample consists of 130,000 to 150,000 clones, roughly 79% of them appearing once. Sequenced: PBMCs. These receptors originate from a woman between 40 and 50 years old in good health and CMV-seropositive.

The chain combines TRBV5-1 with TRBJ2-1; TRBD2 matches 15 bases. With 4 bases clipped from V and 0 bases from J, the junction kept 8 bases outside the gene matches. The CDR3 extends over 19 amino acids. Per the germline V gene, CDR1 is SGHRS and CDR2 is YFSETQ. This CDR3 reads CASSHWTSGGAPSYNEQFF. DNA of the CDR3: TGCGCCAGCAGCCACTGGACTAGCGGGGGGGCCCCCTCCTACAATGAGCAGTTCTTC.

This clone appeared once. The gene calls are TRBV6-1 and TRBJ1-5, with 7 bases fitting TRBD1. Germline V CDR1 and CDR2: MNHNS, SASEGT. V shed 6 bases, J shed 4 bases, and the junction held 9 bases outside the gene matches. The CDR3 spans 15 residues. CDR3 region: CASRRDRVDNQPQHF. The CDR3, as DNA: TGTGCCAGCAGAAGAGACAGGGTGGATAATCAGCCCCAGCATTTT.

In regard to this clone: This specimen includes other DNA sequences encoding the same CDR3. This chain connects TRBV19 to TRBJ1-1; D call uncertain. Germline CDR1 is LNHDA and CDR2 is SQIVND (reference sequence). V was shortened by 3 bases and J by 0 bases, with 8 bases between the two germline ends. The CDR3 is made up of 14 amino acids. The CDR3 spells CASSIGQVNTEAFF. For the CDR3, the DNA is TGTGCCAGTAGTATTGGGCAGGTGAACACTGAAGCTTTCTTT.

Only a few counts were recorded for this clone. This chain uses TRBV10-1 with TRBJ2-3; the D gene is possibly TRBD2 (7 bases). The CDR3 spans 15 residues. CDR1 is WNHNN, CDR2 SYGVQD, per germline (reference sequence). V lost 6 bases, J lost 5 bases, and 18 bases lay in between. This CDR3 reads CASSREGGAVDTQYF. Here the CDR3 DNA reads TGCGCCAGCAGCCGAGAAGGGGGGGCAGTAGATACGCAGTATTTT.

J is TRBJ2-1 and V is TRBV6-5; D unclear. CDR1 is MNHEY and CDR2 is SVGAGI in the germline V gene. There are 12 residues in the CDR3. Deletions cut 2 bases from V and 7 bases from J, with 6 bases between. This CDR3 reads CASSYGENEQFF. The CDR3 region has the DNA TGTGCCAGCAGTTACGGAGAAAATGAGCAGTTCTTC.

The chain is built from TRBV10-3 and TRBJ1-5; no clear D gene. CDR3 size: 12 residues. Trimming shortened V by 3 bases and J by 3 bases, and 3 bases separated the two germline ends. Germline lookup yields CDR1 ENHRY and CDR2 SYGVKD. This CDR3 reads CAISELNQPQHF. The CDR3 coding sequence is TGTGCCATCAGTGAACTCAATCAGCCCCAGCATTTT.

The count of this clone is one. This sequence joins TRBV5-1 and TRBJ2-5; a weak D match, TRBD2 (5 bases). CDR3 length equals 13 residues. V lost 4 bases, J lost 4 bases, and 11 bases lay in between. In germline, CDR1 is SGHRS, CDR2 YFSETQ. The CDR3 coding sequence is TGCGCCAGCAGCAGGAGGTTCTCAGAGACCCAGTACTTC. The encoded protein is CASSRRFSETQYF.

The J gene is TRBJ2-7, the V gene TRBV18, with 7 bases aligning to TRBD1. Germline V gives CDR1 KGHSH, CDR2 LQKENI. The CDR3 has 15 residues. With V trimmed by 5 bases and J by 2 bases, 9 bases remained unmatched. CDR3 nucleotide sequence: TGTGCCAGCTCAGAAGTCACCGGGACAGCCTACGAGCAGTACTTC. Its translation: CASSEVTGTAYEQYF.

The CDR3 here is CASSPWVGEKLFF. CDR3 nucleotides: TGTGCCAGCAGCCCCTGGGTCGGGGAAAAACTGTTTTTT. The J gene is TRBJ1-4, the V gene TRBV5-6; D not resolved. Germline V lookup: CDR1 SGHDT, CDR2 YYEEEE. The CDR3 loop spans 13 amino acids. V was shortened by 4 bases and J by 8 bases, with 12 bases between the two germline ends.

V and J are TRBV7-9 and TRBJ1-1; no clear D. Germline CDR1 SEHNR, CDR2 FQNEAQ (reference sequence). The germline V and J ends were trimmed by 9 bases and 1 base, with 12 bases remaining between them. There are 13 residues in the CDR3. CDR3 sequence (DNA): TGTGCCAGTCTCCTAGGCTCGAACACTGAAGCTTTCTTT. Translation: CASLLGSNTEAFF. Using reference TRBV7-9 and TRBJ1-1 for the parts outside the CDR3, the full variable domain is DTGVSQNPRHKITKRGQNVTFRCDPISEHNRLYWYRQTLGQGPEFLTYFQNEAQLEKSRLLSDRFSAERPKGSFSTLEIQRTEQGDSAMYLCASLLGSNTEAFFGQGTRLTVV.

The chain couples TRBV15 to TRBJ1-2, with D possibly TRBD1 on 6 matching bases. Per germline, CDR1 LNHNV and CDR2 YYDKDF (reference sequence). This CDR3 region has 15 residues. V lost 0 bases and J lost 2, with 10 bases in between. The CDR3 here is CATSRDGDTNYGYTF. The CDR3 nucleotides are TGTGCCACCAGCAGAGATGGGGACACAAACTATGGCTACACCTTC. The complete variable domain, with remaining parts taken from reference TRBV15 and TRBJ1-2, reads DAMVIQNPRYQVTQFGKPVTLSCSQTLNHNVMYWYQQKSSQAPKLLFHYYDKDFNNEADTPDNFQSRRPNTSFCFLDIRSPGLGDTAMYLCATSRDGDTNYGYTFGSGTRLTVV.

This sequence joins TRBV9 and TRBJ1-1, with 11 bases fitting TRBD1. After removal of 4 bases from V and 7 bases from J, the junction contained 3 bases not matched to a gene. The length of the CDR3 is 13 residues. Germline V gene data show CDR1 as SGDLS and CDR2 as YYNGEE. The CDR3 DNA reads TGTGCCAGCAGCTCCGGGACAGGGGGTGAAGCTTTCTTT. Its translation is CASSSGTGGEAFF.

The V call is TRBV7-2, the J call TRBJ1-4; 8 positions match TRBD1. Germline loops: CDR1 SGHTA, CDR2 FQGNSA. The CDR3 covers 15 residues. Trimming at V came to 3 bases and at J to 1 base, leaving 1 base not matched to a gene. The CDR3 nucleotides are TGTGCCAGCAGCTTGACAGGGGAAACTAATGAAAAACTGTTTTTT. Encoded protein: CASSLTGETNEKLFF. Variable domain in full (rest from reference TRBV7-2 and TRBJ1-4): GAGVSQSPSNKVTEKGKDVELRCDPISGHTALYWYRQSLGQGLEFLIYFQGNSAPDKSGLPSDRFSAERTGGSVSTLTIQRTQQEDSAVYLCASSLTGETNEKLFFGSGTQLSVL.

J is TRBJ1-1 and V is TRBV5-1; D perhaps matches TRBD1 (5 bases). V lost 4 bases, J lost 3 bases, and 16 bases lay in between. The length of the CDR3 is 15 residues. CDR1 and CDR2 from the germline V gene are SGHRS and YFSETQ. CDR3 bases: TGCGCCAGCAGCCCCACGGCAGGGCCGTACACTGAAGCTTTCTTT. It encodes CASSPTAGPYTEAFF.